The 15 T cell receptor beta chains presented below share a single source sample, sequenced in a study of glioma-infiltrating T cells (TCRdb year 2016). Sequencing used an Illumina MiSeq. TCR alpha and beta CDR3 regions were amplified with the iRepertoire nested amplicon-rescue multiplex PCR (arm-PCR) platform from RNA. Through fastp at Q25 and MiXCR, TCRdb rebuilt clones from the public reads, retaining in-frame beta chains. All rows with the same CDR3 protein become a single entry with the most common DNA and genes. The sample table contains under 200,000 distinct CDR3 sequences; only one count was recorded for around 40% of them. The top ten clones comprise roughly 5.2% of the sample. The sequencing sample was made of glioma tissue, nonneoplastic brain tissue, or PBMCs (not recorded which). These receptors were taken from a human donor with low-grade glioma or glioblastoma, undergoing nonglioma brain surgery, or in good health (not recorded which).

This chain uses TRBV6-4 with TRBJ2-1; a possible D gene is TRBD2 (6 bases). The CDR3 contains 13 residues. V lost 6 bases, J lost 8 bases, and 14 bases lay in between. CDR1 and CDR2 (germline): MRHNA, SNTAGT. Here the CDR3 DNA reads TGTGCCAGCAGCCGGGAGTATGGCGATGAGCAGTTCTTC. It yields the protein CASSREYGDEQFF.

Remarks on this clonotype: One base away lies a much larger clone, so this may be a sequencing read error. The CDR3 sequence is CASFKPTEVAQHF. The CDR3, as DNA: TGTGCCAGTTTTAAACCAACAGAGGTGGCCCAGCATTTT. The chain joins TRBV2 to TRBJ1-5; D gene unclear. CDR1 and CDR2 from the germline V gene are SNHLY and FYNNEI. The CDR3 loop spans 13 amino acids. V lost 9 bases and J lost 11, with 20 bases in between.

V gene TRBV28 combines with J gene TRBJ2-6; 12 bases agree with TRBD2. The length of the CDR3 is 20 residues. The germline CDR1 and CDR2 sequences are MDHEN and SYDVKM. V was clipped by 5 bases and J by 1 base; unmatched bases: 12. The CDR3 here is CASSDPRTSGEKSGANVLTF. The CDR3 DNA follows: TGTGCCAGCAGTGACCCAAGGACTAGCGGGGAAAAATCTGGGGCCAACGTCCTGACTTTC.

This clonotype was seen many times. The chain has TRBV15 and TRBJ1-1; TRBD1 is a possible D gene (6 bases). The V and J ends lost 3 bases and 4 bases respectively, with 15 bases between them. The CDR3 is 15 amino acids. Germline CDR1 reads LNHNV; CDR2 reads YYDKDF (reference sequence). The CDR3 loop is CATSSKRGGITEAFF. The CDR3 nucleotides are TGTGCCACCAGCAGTAAGAGGGGGGGCATCACTGAAGCTTTCTTT.

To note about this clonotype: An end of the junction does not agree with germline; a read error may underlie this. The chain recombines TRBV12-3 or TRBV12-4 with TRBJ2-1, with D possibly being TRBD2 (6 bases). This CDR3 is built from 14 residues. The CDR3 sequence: CASSLQAGYNDQFF. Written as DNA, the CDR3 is TGTGCCAGCAGTTTACAAGCGGGCTACAATGACCAGTTCTTC.

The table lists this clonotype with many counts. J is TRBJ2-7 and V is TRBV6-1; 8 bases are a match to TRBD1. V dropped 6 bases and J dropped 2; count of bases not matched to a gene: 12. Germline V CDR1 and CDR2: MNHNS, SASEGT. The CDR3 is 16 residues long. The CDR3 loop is CASRYALGQGTYEQYF. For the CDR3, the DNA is TGTGCCAGCAGATACGCACTAGGACAGGGAACCTACGAGCAGTACTTC.

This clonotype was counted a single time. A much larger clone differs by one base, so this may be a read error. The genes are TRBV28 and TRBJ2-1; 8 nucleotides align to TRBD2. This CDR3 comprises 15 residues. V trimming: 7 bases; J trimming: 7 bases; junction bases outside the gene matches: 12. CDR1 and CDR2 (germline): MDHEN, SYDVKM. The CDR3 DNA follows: TGTGCCAGCATCCAGACTAGCGTGAGTAATAATGAGCAGTTCTTC. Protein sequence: CASIQTSVSNNEQFF.

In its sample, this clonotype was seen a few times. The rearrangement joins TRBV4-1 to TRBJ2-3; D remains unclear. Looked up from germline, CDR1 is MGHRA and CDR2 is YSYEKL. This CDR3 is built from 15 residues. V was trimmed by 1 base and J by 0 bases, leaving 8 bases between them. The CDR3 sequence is CASSQGTPSTDTQYF. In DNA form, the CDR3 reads TGCGCCAGCAGCCAAGGTACACCAAGCACAGATACGCAGTATTTT.

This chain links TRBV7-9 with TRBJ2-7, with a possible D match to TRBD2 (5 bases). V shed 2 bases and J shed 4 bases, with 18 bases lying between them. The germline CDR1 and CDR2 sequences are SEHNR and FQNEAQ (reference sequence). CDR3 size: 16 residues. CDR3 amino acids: CASSLISRGAEYEQYF. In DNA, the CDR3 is TGTGCCAGCAGCTTAATATCACGGGGAGCGGAGTACGAGCAGTACTTC.

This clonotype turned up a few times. This CDR3 reads CASSGQREVGNEQFF. The CDR3 DNA is TGTGCCAGCAGTGGTCAGCGGGAGGTAGGCAATGAGCAGTTCTTC. V usage is TRBV6-1 and J usage is TRBJ2-1; 9 nucleotides match TRBD2. The V segment lost 4 bases and the J segment 6 bases; nucleotides outside the gene matches: 7. Germline V CDR1 and CDR2: MNHNS, SASEGT. This CDR3 has 15 amino acids.

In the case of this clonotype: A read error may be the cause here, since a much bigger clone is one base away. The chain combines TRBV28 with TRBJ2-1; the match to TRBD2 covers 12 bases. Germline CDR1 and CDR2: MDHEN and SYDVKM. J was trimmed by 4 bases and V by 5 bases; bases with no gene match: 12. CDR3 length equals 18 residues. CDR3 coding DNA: TGTGCCAGCAGTCTTATTCTGGGACTAGCGGGCGAATACAATGAGCAGTTCTTC. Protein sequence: CASSLILGLAGEYNEQFF.

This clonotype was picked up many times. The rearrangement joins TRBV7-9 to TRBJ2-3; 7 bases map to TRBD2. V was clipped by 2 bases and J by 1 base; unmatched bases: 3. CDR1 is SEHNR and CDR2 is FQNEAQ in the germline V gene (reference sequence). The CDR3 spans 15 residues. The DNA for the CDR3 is TGTGCCAGCAGCTTATACCGGGAGGGCACAGATACGCAGTATTTT. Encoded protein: CASSLYREGTDTQYF.

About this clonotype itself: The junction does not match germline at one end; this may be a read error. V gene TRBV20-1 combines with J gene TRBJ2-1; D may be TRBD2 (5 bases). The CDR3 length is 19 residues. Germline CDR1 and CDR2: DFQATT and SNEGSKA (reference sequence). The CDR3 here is CSTRGALTASGVTYNEQFF. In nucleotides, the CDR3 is TGCAGTACTAGAGGAGCCCTGACCGCTAGTGGTGTTACCTACAATGAGCAGTTCTTC.

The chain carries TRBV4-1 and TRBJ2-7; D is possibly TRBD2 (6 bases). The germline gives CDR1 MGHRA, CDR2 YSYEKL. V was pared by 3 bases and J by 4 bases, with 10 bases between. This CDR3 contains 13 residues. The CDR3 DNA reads TGCGCCAGCAGCCACCGGGAGTTGTACGAGCAGTACTTC. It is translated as CASSHRELYEQYF.

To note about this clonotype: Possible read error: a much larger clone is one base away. CDR3 protein: CASTHGTNGYTF. As DNA, the CDR3 is TGTGCCAGCACCCATGGTACGAATGGCTACACCTTC. The J gene is TRBJ1-2, the V gene TRBV3-1; D ambiguous. Trimming pared 7 bases from V and 6 bases from J, leaving 12 bases between. This CDR3 is 12 amino acids long. CDR1 and CDR2 from the germline V gene are LGHDT and YNNKEL (reference sequence).